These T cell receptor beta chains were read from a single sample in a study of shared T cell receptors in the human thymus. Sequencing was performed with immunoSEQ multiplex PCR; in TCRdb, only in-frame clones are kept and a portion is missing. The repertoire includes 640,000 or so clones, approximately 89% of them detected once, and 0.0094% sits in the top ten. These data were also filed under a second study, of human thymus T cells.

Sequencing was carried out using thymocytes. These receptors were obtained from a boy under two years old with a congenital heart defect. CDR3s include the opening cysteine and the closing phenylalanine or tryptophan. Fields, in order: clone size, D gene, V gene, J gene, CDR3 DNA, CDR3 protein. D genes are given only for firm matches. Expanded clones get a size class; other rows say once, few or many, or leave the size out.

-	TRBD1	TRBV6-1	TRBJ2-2	TGTGCCAGCAGTGTTTTCAGGGGGCAGAACACCGGGGAGCTGTTTTTT	CASSVFRGQNTGELFF
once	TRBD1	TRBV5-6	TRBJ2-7	TGTGCCAGCAGCCATGGACAGGGTTGGAGCGAGCAGTACTTC	CASSHGQGWSEQYF
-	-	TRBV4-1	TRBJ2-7	TGCGCCAGCAGCCAAGGGTTGCGGGGCCCCTCCTACGAGCAGTACTTC	CASSQGLRGPSYEQYF
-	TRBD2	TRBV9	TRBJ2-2	TGTGCCACCAACGGGGGGGCGAACACCGGGGAGCTGTTTTTT	CATNGGANTGELFF
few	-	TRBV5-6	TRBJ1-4	TGTGCCAGCAGCTTGGGACAGGTACGGGAAAAACTGTTTTTT	CASSLGQVREKLFF
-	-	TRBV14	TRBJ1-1	TGTGCCAGCAGCCAAGATCGTAGTTTCGACAGTCAAATAAACACTGAAGCTTTCTTT	CASSQDRSFDSQINTEAFF
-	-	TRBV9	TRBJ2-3	TGTGCCAGCAGCTTCGCCCCTAGTCCAGATACGCAGTATTTT	CASSFAPSPDTQYF
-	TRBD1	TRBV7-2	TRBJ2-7	TGTGCCAGCAGCTTAGCGTGCAGACAGGGGATTTGCGAGCAGTACTTC	CASSLACRQGICEQYF
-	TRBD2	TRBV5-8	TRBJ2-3	TGTGCCAGCAGCTCCGGGGGGGACTCACACACAGATACGCAGTATTTT	CASSSGGDSHTDTQYF
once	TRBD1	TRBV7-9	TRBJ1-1	TGTGCCAGCAGCTTAGGGACAGGGGAAGCTTTCTTT	CASSLGTGEAFF
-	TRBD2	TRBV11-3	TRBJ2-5	TGTGCCAGCAGCTTAGGACCAGCGGGGGGCCCGTACCAAGAGACCCAGTACTTC	CASSLGPAGGPYQETQYF
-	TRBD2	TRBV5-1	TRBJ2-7	TGCGCCAGCAGCTCCCAAAGAACGACTAGCGGGTCACCCTACGAGCAGTACTTC	CASSSQRTTSGSPYEQYF